The 16 T cell receptor beta chains below all came from one sample that was sequenced in a study of neoadjuvant anti-PD-1 for oral cavity cancer. Stated time point: after neoadjuvant nivolumab, at surgical resection. The protocol was immunoSEQ multiplex PCR, while the TCRdb copy is restricted to in-frame clones and leaves out a portion. The sample contains 68,000 or so clones, 80% to 90% of which appear only once. The sample was PBMCs, taken after nivolumab (anti-PD-1) treatment. The source is a person between 40 and 79 years old with oral cavity squamous cell carcinoma.

The J gene is TRBJ2-1, the V gene TRBV12-5; D call uncertain. Germline assignment: CDR1 LGHNT and CDR2 FRNRAP. There are 14 residues in the CDR3. V was trimmed by 2 bases and J by 7 bases, leaving 12 bases between them. CDR3 in DNA: TGTGCTAGTGGTTTGACCCCCAGTGGGAATGAGCAGTTCTTC. This encodes CASGLTPSGNEQFF.

V and J are TRBV7-3 and TRBJ2-5; 8 bases map to TRBD1. The CDR3 has 14 amino acids. Germline assignment: CDR1 SGHTA and CDR2 FQGTGA. With V trimmed by 6 bases and J by 2 bases, 5 bases remained unmatched. CDR3 region: CASSPGTGQETQYF. The CDR3 DNA follows: TGTGCCAGCAGTCCCGGGACAGGTCAAGAGACCCAGTACTTC.

Details on this clone: The same CDR3 is also encoded by other DNA sequences in this sample. The rearrangement uses TRBV19 and TRBJ1-2; D uncertain. CDR3 length: 12 amino acids. Trimming removed 1 base from V and 8 bases from J, with 8 bases in between. Per the germline V gene, CDR1 is LNHDA and CDR2 is SQIVND (reference sequence). The CDR3 DNA is TGTGCCAGTAGTATAGGAGGAGACGGCTACACCTTC. Protein sequence: CASSIGGDGYTF.

The chain employs TRBV28 and TRBJ2-3, with 10 bases matching TRBD2. The CDR3 loop spans 16 amino acids. V was pared by 5 bases and J by 7 bases, with 12 bases of the junction left unmatched. Germline CDR1 is MDHEN and CDR2 is SYDVKM. CDR3 loop: CASSTPTSGKRYTQYF. CDR3 nucleotide sequence: TGTGCCAGCAGTACCCCCACTAGCGGGAAGAGGTATACGCAGTATTTT.

The table lists this clone with a few counts. This sequence joins TRBV6-4 and TRBJ2-1; 8 positions agree with TRBD2. J gave up 4 bases and V 0 bases, and 5 bases lay outside the gene matches. CDR3 length equals 16 residues. The germline V gene encodes CDR1 MRHNA and CDR2 SNTAGT. The CDR3 reads CASSDSAGEGYNEQFF. Written as DNA, the CDR3 is TGTGCCAGCAGTGACTCAGCGGGAGAGGGATACAATGAGCAGTTCTTC.

This chain connects TRBV11-1 to TRBJ2-3, with D tentatively TRBD2 (6 bases). The germline CDR1 and CDR2 sequences are SGHAT and FQDESV (reference sequence). The CDR3 sequence is 15 residues long. V was cut by 3 bases and J by 0 bases, with 10 bases left in between. CDR3 residues: CASSFHGSSTDTQYF. The CDR3 region has the DNA TGTGCCAGCAGCTTTCACGGGAGTAGCACAGATACGCAGTATTTT.

This chain joins TRBV30 and TRBJ2-2; perhaps TRBD2 as D (6 bases). Per germline, CDR1 GTSNPN and CDR2 SVGIG (reference sequence). CDR3 size: 13 residues. The ends were cut back, 5 bases at V and 2 bases at J, with 9 bases in the middle. The CDR3 nucleotides are TGTGCCTGGGTGGGGGGAAACACCGGGGAGCTGTTTTTT. The encoded protein is CAWVGGNTGELFF.

The chain joins TRBV7-9 to TRBJ1-4; D is ambiguous. The CDR3 is 13 residues long. Germline V gene lookup returns CDR1 SEHNR and CDR2 FQNEAQ (reference sequence). The germline V and J ends were trimmed by 2 bases and 5 bases, with 6 bases remaining between them. The CDR3 protein is CASSLWENEKLFF. The CDR3, as DNA: TGTGCCAGCAGCTTATGGGAAAATGAAAAACTGTTTTTT.

The rearrangement joins TRBV15 to TRBJ2-2, with D hard to call. Germline-derived CDR1 and CDR2 are LNHNV and YYDKDF (reference sequence). Trimming took 3 bases from V and 5 from J, leaving 7 bases between them. The CDR3 length is 13 residues. The CDR3 DNA sequence: TGTGCCACCAGCAGTCAAAGAACCGGGGAGCTGTTTTTT. Its protein is CATSSQRTGELFF. Full variable domain (missing parts from reference TRBV15 and TRBJ2-2): DAMVIQNPRYQVTQFGKPVTLSCSQTLNHNVMYWYQQKSSQAPKLLFHYYDKDFNNEADTPDNFQSRRPNTSFCFLDIRSPGLGDTAMYLCATSSQRTGELFFGEGSRLTVL.

The chain employs TRBV6-5 and TRBJ1-2; TRBD1 might be the D (6 bases). Germline CDR1 reads MNHEY; CDR2 reads SVGAGI. Trimming took 6 bases from V and 8 from J, leaving 19 bases between them. CDR3 length equals 14 residues. CDR3 region: CASSQKRGAWGYTF. The DNA for the CDR3 is TGTGCCAGCAGCCAAAAGCGGGGGGCCTGGGGCTACACCTTC.

This clone was detected only once. J is TRBJ2-1 and V is TRBV11-2; D call uncertain. Germline V lookup: CDR1 SGHAT, CDR2 FQNNGV. V lost 3 bases and J lost 8, with 17 bases in between. CDR3 length: 15 amino acids. The CDR3 spells CASSFGPSQNYEQFF. CDR3 DNA sequence: TGTGCCAGCAGCTTCGGGCCCTCCCAAAATTATGAGCAGTTCTTC.

V is TRBV19 and J is TRBJ2-2; 9 bases map to TRBD2. The germline V gene encodes CDR1 LNHDA and CDR2 SQIVND (reference sequence). CDR3 length: 18 residues. V lost 0 bases and J lost 1; bases outside the gene matches: 6. The CDR3 spells CASSIDSGLALNTGELFF. CDR3 nucleotides: TGTGCCAGTAGTATAGACTCGGGACTAGCACTGAACACCGGGGAGCTGTTTTTT.

This chain connects TRBV30 to TRBJ1-1; 10 bases agree with TRBD1. The ends lost 5 bases at V and 5 bases at J; junction bases unmatched: 5. This CDR3 comprises 13 residues. Germline CDR1 and CDR2: GTSNPN and SVGIG (reference sequence). CDR3 DNA sequence: TGTGCCTGGTCCGGACAGGGGGGGACTGAAGCTTTCTTT. It specifies CAWSGQGGTEAFF.

The V gene is TRBV2, the J gene TRBJ2-3; D remains ambiguous. Trimming removed 6 bases from V and 0 bases from J, with 13 bases in between. The CDR3 consists of 15 residues. Germline CDR1 and CDR2: SNHLY and FYNNEI. The DNA for the CDR3 is TGTGCCAGCAGGAGGAGAGGTCCTAGCACAGATACGCAGTATTTT. Translation: CASRRRGPSTDTQYF.

V is TRBV7-9 and J is TRBJ2-7; D ambiguous. The germline V gene encodes CDR1 SEHNR and CDR2 FQNEAQ (reference sequence). Trimming shortened V by 5 bases and J by 6 bases, and 8 bases separated the two germline ends. The CDR3 totals 11 residues. This CDR3 reads CASSPNSEQYF. In DNA, the CDR3 is TGTGCCAGCAGCCCGAACAGCGAGCAGTACTTC.

V is TRBV19 and J is TRBJ2-5; 9 nucleotides agree with TRBD1. Germline CDR1 is LNHDA and CDR2 is SQIVND (reference sequence). V trimming: 5 bases; J trimming: 9 bases; junction bases outside the gene matches: 10. This CDR3 is 14 amino acids long. CDR3 bases: TGTGCCAGTAGTGTGAAAGGGACAGGGAGTCCCCAGTACTTC. It yields the protein CASSVKGTGSPQYF.